The T cell receptor (beta chain) under discussion was sequenced for a study of STAT5B mutations in CD4+ large granular lymphocyte leukemia. Germline V gene lookup returns CDR1 SGHTA and CDR2 FQGNSA. The CDR3 length is 13 residues. V lost 4 bases and J 4 bases, leaving 9 bases between the germline ends. Method: immunoSEQ multiplex PCR; TCRdb's copy keeps in-frame clones and lacks some. Of roughly 24,000 clones in the sample, around 72% were seen once. Notes on this clone: Antigen specificity is unknown.

Study-wide results and caveats: Compared with healthy controls (2/35), patient top clones favored TRBV06 (8/27).

The source is a human donor in good health. Sequencing input: CD4+ T cells from blood buffy coats. The rearrangement joins TRBV7-2 to TRBJ2-3, with D perhaps TRBD1 (5 bases). CDR3 in DNA: TGTGCCAGCAGCTCCCAGGGCCCAGATACGCAGTATTTT. It specifies CASSSQGPDTQYF.